These 3 T cell receptor beta chains share one sample of origin, sequenced in a study of blood T cell repertoires in COVID-19. The assay was immunoSEQ multiplex PCR, and TCRdb's table has in-frame clones only and misses some. Of some 250,000 clones in the sample, roughly 85% were seen once. Sequencing was done on a sample of peripheral blood. The receptors derive from a woman aged 18-30 years with acute or convalescent COVID-19.

The chain uses TRBV5-1 and TRBJ2-7; 9 bases match TRBD2. The junction had 7 bases not matched to a gene; V was cut back by 4 bases and J by 2 bases. This CDR3 spans 15 amino acids. CDR1 SGHRS and CDR2 YFSETQ come from the germline V gene. The DNA for the CDR3 is TGCGCCAGCAGCCTCCTTAGCGGGAGTACCTACGAGCAGTACTTC. The encoded protein is CASSLLSGSTYEQYF.

The rearrangement links TRBV13 to TRBJ1-5; a weak D match, TRBD1 (5 bases). Germline CDR1 and CDR2: PRHDT and FYEKMQ (reference sequence). There are 16 residues in the CDR3. The ends were cut back, 0 bases at V and 4 bases at J, with 13 bases in the middle. The CDR3 loop reads CASSLGTGPVNQPQHF. The CDR3 DNA follows: TGTGCCAGCAGCTTAGGTACAGGCCCTGTTAATCAGCCCCAGCATTTT.

The chain joins TRBV2 to TRBJ1-2; possible D gene TRBD1, 5 bases. The germline CDR1 and CDR2 sequences are SNHLY and FYNNEI. This CDR3 contains 18 residues. The V end lost 3 bases, the J end lost 4 bases, and 24 bases lay between the germline ends. The CDR3 DNA sequence: TGTGCCAGCAGTGAGTTGGGGCGCAGGCTCTCATCTAGCTATGGCTACACCTTC. Its translation: CASSELGRRLSSSYGYTF.